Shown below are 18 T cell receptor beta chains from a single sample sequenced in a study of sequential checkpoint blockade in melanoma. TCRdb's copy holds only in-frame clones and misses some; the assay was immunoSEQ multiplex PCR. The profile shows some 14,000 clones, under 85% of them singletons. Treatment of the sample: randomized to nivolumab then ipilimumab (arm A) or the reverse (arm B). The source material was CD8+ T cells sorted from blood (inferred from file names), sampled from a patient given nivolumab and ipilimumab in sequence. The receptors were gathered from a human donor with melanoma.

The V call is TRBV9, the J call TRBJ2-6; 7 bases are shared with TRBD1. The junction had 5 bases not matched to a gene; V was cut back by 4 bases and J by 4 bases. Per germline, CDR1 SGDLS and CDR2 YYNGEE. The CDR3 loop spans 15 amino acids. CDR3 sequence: CASSIRGQGANVLTF. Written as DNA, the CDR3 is TGTGCCAGCAGCATAAGGGGGCAGGGGGCCAACGTCCTGACTTTC.

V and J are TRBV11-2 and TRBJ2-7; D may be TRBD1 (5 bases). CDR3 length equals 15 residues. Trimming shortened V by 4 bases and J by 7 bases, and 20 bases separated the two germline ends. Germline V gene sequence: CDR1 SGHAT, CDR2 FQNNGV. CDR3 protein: CASSSEITTGLEQYF. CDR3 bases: TGTGCCAGCAGCTCCGAAATCACAACAGGTCTGGAGCAGTACTTC.

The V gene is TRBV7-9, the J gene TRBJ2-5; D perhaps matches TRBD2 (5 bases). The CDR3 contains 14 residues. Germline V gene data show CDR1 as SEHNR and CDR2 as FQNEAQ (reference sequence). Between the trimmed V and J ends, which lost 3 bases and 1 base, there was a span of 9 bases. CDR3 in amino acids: CASSFRAGQETQYF. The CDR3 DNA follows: TGTGCCAGCAGCTTTCGCGCGGGCCAAGAGACCCAGTACTTC.

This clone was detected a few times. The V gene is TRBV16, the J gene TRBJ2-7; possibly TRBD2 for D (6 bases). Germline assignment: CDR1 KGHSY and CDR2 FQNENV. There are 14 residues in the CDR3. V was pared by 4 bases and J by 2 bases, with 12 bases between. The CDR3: CASSPPSATYEQYF. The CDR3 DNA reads TGTGCCAGCAGCCCCCCTAGCGCAACCTACGAGCAGTACTTC.

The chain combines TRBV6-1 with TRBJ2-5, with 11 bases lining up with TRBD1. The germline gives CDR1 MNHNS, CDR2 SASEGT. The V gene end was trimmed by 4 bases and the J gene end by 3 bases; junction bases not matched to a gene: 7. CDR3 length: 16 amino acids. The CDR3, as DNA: TGTGCCAGCAGTGTAATACCGGGACAGGGGGAAGAGACCCAGTACTTC. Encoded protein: CASSVIPGQGEETQYF.

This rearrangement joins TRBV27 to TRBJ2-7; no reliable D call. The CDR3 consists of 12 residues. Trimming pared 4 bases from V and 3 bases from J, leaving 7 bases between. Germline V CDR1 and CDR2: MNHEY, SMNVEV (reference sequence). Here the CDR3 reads CASSSLLYEQYF. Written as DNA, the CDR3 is TGTGCCAGCAGTTCCCTTCTCTACGAGCAGTACTTC.

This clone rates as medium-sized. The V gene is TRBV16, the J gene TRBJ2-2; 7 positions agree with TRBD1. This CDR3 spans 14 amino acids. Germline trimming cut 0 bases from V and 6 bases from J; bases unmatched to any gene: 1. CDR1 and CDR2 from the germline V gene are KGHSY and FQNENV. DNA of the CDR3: TGTGCCAGCAGCCAATCCGGGACAGCCGGGGAGCTGTTTTTT. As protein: CASSQSGTAGELFF.

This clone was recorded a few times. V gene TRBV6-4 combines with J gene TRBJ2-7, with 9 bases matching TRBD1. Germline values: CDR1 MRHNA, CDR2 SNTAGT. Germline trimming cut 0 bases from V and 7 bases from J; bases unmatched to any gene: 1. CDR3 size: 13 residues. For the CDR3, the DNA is TGTGCCAGCAGTGACTCGGACAGGGGTGAGCAGTACTTC. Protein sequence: CASSDSDRGEQYF.

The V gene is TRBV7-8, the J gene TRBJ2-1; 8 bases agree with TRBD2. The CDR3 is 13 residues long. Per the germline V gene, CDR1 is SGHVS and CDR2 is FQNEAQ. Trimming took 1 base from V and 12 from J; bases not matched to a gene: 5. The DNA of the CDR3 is TGTGCCAGCAGCTTAGGTTCCGCGGGGGGGCAGTTCTTC. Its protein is CASSLGSAGGQFF.

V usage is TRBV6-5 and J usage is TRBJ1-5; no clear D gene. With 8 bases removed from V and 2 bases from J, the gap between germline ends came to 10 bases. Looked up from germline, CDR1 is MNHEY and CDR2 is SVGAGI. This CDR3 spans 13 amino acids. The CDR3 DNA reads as TGTGCCAGCGCGGATGCGGGCAATCAGCCCCAGCATTTT. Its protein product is CASADAGNQPQHF.

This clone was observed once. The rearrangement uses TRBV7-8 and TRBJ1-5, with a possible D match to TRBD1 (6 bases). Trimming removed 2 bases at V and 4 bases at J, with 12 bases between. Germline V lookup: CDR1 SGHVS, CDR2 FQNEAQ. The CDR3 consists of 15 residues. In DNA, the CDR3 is TGTGCCAGCAGCTTATCGACAGGAGCGAATCAGCCCCAGCATTTT. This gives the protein CASSLSTGANQPQHF.

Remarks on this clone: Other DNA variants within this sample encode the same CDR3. The CDR3 DNA follows: TGTGCCAGTAGCCGCGACACAGCCTCCAATGAGCAGTTCTTC. Translated, it gives CASSRDTASNEQFF. The chain carries TRBV5-4 and TRBJ2-1; D gene ambiguous. The CDR3 sequence is 14 residues long. The germline CDR1 and CDR2 sequences are SGHNT and YYREEE (reference sequence). The V end was cut by 8 bases, the J end by 6 bases, with 18 bases between.

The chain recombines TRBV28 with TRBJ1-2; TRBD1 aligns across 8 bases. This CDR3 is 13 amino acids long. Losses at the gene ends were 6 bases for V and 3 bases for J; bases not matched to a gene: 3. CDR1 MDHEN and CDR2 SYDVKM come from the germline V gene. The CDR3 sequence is CASRSTGDYGYTF. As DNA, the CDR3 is TGTGCCAGCAGATCGACAGGGGACTATGGCTACACCTTC.

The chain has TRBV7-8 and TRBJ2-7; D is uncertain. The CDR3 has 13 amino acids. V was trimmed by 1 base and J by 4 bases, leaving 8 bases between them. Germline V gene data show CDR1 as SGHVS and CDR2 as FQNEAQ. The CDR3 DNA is TGTGCCAGCAGCTTAGAACTCCGTTACGAGCAGTACTTC. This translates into CASSLELRYEQYF.

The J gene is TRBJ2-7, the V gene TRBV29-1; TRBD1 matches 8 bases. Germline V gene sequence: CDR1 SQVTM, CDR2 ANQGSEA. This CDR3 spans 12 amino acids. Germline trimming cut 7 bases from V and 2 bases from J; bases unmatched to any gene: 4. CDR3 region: CSAGTGTYEQYF. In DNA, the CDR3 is TGCAGCGCCGGGACAGGAACCTACGAGCAGTACTTC.

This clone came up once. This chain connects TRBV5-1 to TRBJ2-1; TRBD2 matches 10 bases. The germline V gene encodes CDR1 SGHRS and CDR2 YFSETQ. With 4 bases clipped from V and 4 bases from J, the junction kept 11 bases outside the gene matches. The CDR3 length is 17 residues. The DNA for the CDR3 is TGCGCCAGCAGCCCATTCGTTAGCGGGAGGAATTACAATGAGCAGTTCTTC. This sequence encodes CASSPFVSGRNYNEQFF.

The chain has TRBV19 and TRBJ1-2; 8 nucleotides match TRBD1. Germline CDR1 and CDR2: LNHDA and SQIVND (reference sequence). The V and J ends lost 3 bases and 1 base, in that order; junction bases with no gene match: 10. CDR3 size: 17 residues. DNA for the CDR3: TGTGCCAGTAGTATCCGTGGTCAGGGGGCGAGTAACTATGGCTACACCTTC. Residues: CASSIRGQGASNYGYTF.

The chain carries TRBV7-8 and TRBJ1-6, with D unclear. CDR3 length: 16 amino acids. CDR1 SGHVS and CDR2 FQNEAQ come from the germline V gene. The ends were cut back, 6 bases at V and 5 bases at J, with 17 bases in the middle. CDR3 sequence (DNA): TGTGCCAGCAGAAACCCTGACGACCTAGATAATTCACCCCTCCACTTT. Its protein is CASRNPDDLDNSPLHF.